This T cell receptor (beta chain) emerged from a study of T cell repertoires in cytomegalovirus infection. On the study more broadly: Both a matching HLA type and CMV infection were indicated by public TCR beta signatures.

The CDR3 runs to 16 residues. Germline V gene sequence: CDR1 SGHVS, CDR2 FNYEAQ. About this clonotype itself: What it binds is unknown. A read error may be the cause here, since a much bigger clone is one base away.

TCRdb recomputed calls from the reads with MiXCR, one row per CDR3 protein. Among 700,000 to 900,000 distinct CDR3 sequences listed, almost 30% were seen once. General observations from the study: The ex vivo response showed dominance by HLA-C-restricted CMV-specific TCR beta clonotypes.

The receptor was derived from a human donor in good health (CMV status not recorded). Some clones in this sample may be carry-over from other donors' samples. The source material was cultured CD8+ T cells from PBMCs, sampled from culture after CMV antigen stimulation. This rearrangement joins TRBV7-6 to TRBJ1-6, with TRBD1 matching over 7 bases. The CDR3 coding sequence is TGTGTCAGCAGCTCCGGACAGGTTGAAGCTGGAGCACCCCTCCACTTT. Residues: CVSSSGQVEAGAPLHF.